A single sample gave rise to the 2 T cell receptor beta chains below, sequenced in a study of graft-versus-host responses after intestinal transplantation. The method was immunoSEQ multiplex PCR; TCRdb's version includes in-frame clones alone and lacks a portion of them. In the table there are 22,000 or so clones, around 77% of which are singletons. Intraepithelial and lamina propria lymphocytes were isolated from graft specimens. The sequencing used ileum tissue, collected 12 days after intestinal transplant. The receptors here all came from a human patient who received an intestinal transplant, so some T cells may come from the graft donor.

In its sample, this clone was seen once. J is TRBJ1-1 and V is TRBV6-1; TRBD1 is a possible D gene (5 bases). This CDR3 is 13 amino acids long. CDR1 is MNHNS, CDR2 SASEGT, per germline. Trimming pared 1 base from V and 4 bases from J, leaving 7 bases between. The CDR3 region is CASSEVQGTEAFF. As DNA, the CDR3 is TGTGCCAGCAGTGAAGTCCAGGGCACTGAAGCTTTCTTT.

The chain is built from TRBV7-2 and TRBJ2-7; D gene ambiguous. The CDR3 length is 15 residues. Looked up from germline, CDR1 is SGHTA and CDR2 is FQGNSA. V shed 3 bases and J shed 6 bases, with 18 bases lying between them. Written as DNA, the CDR3 is TGTGCCAGCAGCTTTCCTTGGAGTGGTCATTCCGAGCAGTACTTC. Protein product: CASSFPWSGHSEQYF.